This is a list of T cell receptor beta chains from one sample in a study of CD8+ T cells in alopecia areata. Profiling relied on immunoSEQ multiplex PCR, and the TCRdb table lists in-frame clones only, not all of them. The sample has tens of thousands of clones; roughly 60% are singletons. The source was CD8+ T cells sorted from blood, collected at week 0. Receptors originate from a human donor with alopecia areata. Both conserved end residues are part of each CDR3. D genes are given only for firm matches. Only part of the rows carry a size: once, few, many, or a class if the clone is expanded.

d_gene: .
len: 19
v_gene: TRBV5-1
j_gene: TRBJ2-7
abundance: once
CDR3aa: CASSPRTVSHPPSPYEQYF
CDR3nt: TGCGCCAGCAGCCCAAGGACCGTTTCCCACCCCCCCTCCCCGTACGAGCAGTACTTC

d_gene: TRBD1
len: 15
v_gene: TRBV5-1
j_gene: TRBJ2-7
abundance: few
CDR3aa: CASSPKTGISYEQYF
CDR3nt: TGCGCCAGCAGCCCGAAGACAGGGATCTCCTACGAGCAGTACTTC

d_gene: .
len: 11
v_gene: TRBV7-9
j_gene: TRBJ1-3
abundance: few
CDR3aa: CAYFQGNTIYF
CDR3nt: TGTGCTTATTTCCAGGGAAACACCATATATTTT

d_gene: TRBD2
len: 15
v_gene: TRBV6-1
j_gene: TRBJ2-5
abundance: few
CDR3aa: CASSEAAGGQETQYF
CDR3nt: TGTGCCAGCAGTGAAGCAGCGGGGGGGCAAGAGACCCAGTACTTC

d_gene: TRBD2
len: 16
v_gene: TRBV7-2
j_gene: TRBJ2-3
abundance: .
CDR3aa: CASSLTSGGNTDTQYF
CDR3nt: TGTGCCAGCAGCTTAACTAGCGGGGGTAACACAGATACGCAGTATTTT

d_gene: TRBD1
len: 13
v_gene: TRBV29-1
j_gene: TRBJ2-4
abundance: .
CDR3aa: CSAPGQGENIQYF
CDR3nt: TGCAGCGCCCCGGGACAGGGCGAAAACATTCAGTACTTC

d_gene: .
len: 14
v_gene: TRBV9
j_gene: TRBJ2-3
abundance: .
CDR3aa: CASSVSTPTDTQYF
CDR3nt: TGTGCCAGCAGCGTTTCGACTCCTACAGATACGCAGTATTTT

d_gene: .
len: 14
v_gene: TRBV7-3
j_gene: TRBJ2-7
abundance: .
CDR3aa: CASSLISGSYEQYF
CDR3nt: TGTGCCAGCAGCTTAATCTCCGGCTCCTACGAGCAGTACTTC

d_gene: TRBD2
len: 12
v_gene: TRBV29-1
j_gene: TRBJ2-7
abundance: .
CDR3aa: CSVRAGFTEQYF
CDR3nt: TGCAGCGTTAGAGCGGGATTCACCGAGCAGTACTTC

d_gene: .
len: 11
v_gene: TRBV29-1
j_gene: TRBJ1-1
abundance: .
CDR3aa: CSVIMNTEAFF
CDR3nt: TGCAGCGTGATCATGAACACTGAAGCTTTCTTT

d_gene: .
len: 14
v_gene: TRBV11-2
j_gene: TRBJ1-1
abundance: .
CDR3aa: CASSATGENTEAFF
CDR3nt: TGTGCCAGCAGCGCCACGGGAGAGAACACTGAAGCTTTCTTT

d_gene: TRBD1
len: 14
v_gene: TRBV7-2
j_gene: TRBJ2-5
abundance: .
CDR3aa: CASSAHRGQETQYF
CDR3nt: TGTGCCAGCAGCGCGCACAGGGGGCAAGAGACCCAGTACTTC

d_gene: .
len: 12
v_gene: TRBV4-1
j_gene: TRBJ1-1
abundance: .
CDR3aa: CASSPLDSQAFF
CDR3nt: TGCGCCAGCAGCCCCCTCGACAGTCAAGCTTTCTTT

d_gene: .
len: 14
v_gene: TRBV9
j_gene: TRBJ2-7
abundance: .
CDR3aa: CASSPGQSFYEQYF
CDR3nt: TGTGCCAGCAGCCCTGGACAGAGTTTTTACGAGCAGTACTTC

d_gene: .
len: 13
v_gene: TRBV13
j_gene: TRBJ1-1
abundance: .
CDR3aa: CASSPDEDTEAFF
CDR3nt: TGTGCCAGCAGCCCGGACGAGGACACTGAAGCTTTCTTT

d_gene: TRBD1
len: 17
v_gene: TRBV6-1
j_gene: TRBJ2-5
abundance: once
CDR3aa: CASSVGTGGLFGETQYF
CDR3nt: TGTGCCAGCAGTGTCGGGACAGGGGGCTTGTTTGGGGAGACCCAGTACTTC

d_gene: TRBD2
len: 16
v_gene: TRBV15
j_gene: TRBJ2-7
abundance: .
CDR3aa: CATSRDEAGGYYEQYF
CDR3nt: TGTGCCACCAGCAGAGATGAGGCGGGAGGGTACTACGAGCAGTACTTC

d_gene: TRBD1
len: 17
v_gene: TRBV29-1
j_gene: TRBJ1-2
abundance: .
CDR3aa: CSVESVAQGAFDFGYTF
CDR3nt: TGCAGCGTTGAATCTGTGGCGCAGGGGGCATTCGATTTCGGCTACACCTTC

d_gene: TRBD1
len: 15
v_gene: TRBV5-1
j_gene: TRBJ1-5
abundance: .
CDR3aa: CASSPGQGVNQPQHF
CDR3nt: TGCGCCAGCAGCCCGGGACAGGGGGTTAATCAGCCCCAGCATTTT

d_gene: .
len: 14
v_gene: TRBV7-8
j_gene: TRBJ2-5
abundance: .
CDR3aa: CASSLSSLGETQYF
CDR3nt: TGTGCCAGCAGCTTATCATCCTTGGGAGAGACCCAGTACTTC

d_gene: .
len: 15
v_gene: TRBV7-9
j_gene: TRBJ1-5
abundance: .
CDR3aa: CASSVGGRGNQPQHF
CDR3nt: TGTGCCAGCAGCGTGGGGGGCAGGGGCAATCAGCCCCAGCATTTT

d_gene: .
len: 15
v_gene: TRBV19
j_gene: TRBJ2-6
abundance: .
CDR3aa: CASSVQGSGANVLTF
CDR3nt: TGTGCCAGTAGTGTACAGGGATCTGGGGCCAACGTCCTGACTTTC

d_gene: TRBD2
len: 16
v_gene: TRBV13
j_gene: TRBJ2-2
abundance: few
CDR3aa: CASSYGLAGGTGELFF
CDR3nt: TGTGCCAGCAGCTACGGACTAGCGGGGGGGACCGGGGAGCTGTTTTTT

d_gene: .
len: 14
v_gene: TRBV29-1
j_gene: TRBJ2-7
abundance: few
CDR3aa: CSVEHLDSTYEQYF
CDR3nt: TGCAGCGTTGAACACCTGGACAGTACCTACGAGCAGTACTTC